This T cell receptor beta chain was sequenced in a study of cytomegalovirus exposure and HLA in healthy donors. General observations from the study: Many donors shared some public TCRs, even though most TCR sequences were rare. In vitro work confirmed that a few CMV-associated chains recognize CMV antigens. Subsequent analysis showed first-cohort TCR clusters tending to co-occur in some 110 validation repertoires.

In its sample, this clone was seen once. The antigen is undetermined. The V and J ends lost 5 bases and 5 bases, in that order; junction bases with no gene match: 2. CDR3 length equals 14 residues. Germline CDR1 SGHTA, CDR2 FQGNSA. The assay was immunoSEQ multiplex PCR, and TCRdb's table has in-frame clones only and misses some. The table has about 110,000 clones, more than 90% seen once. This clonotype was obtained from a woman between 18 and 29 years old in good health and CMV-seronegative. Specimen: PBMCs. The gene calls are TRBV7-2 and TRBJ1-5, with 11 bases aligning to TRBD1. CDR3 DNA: TGTGCCAGCAGCAGGACAGGGGGCGATCAGCCCCAGCATTTT. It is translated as CASSRTGGDQPQHF.